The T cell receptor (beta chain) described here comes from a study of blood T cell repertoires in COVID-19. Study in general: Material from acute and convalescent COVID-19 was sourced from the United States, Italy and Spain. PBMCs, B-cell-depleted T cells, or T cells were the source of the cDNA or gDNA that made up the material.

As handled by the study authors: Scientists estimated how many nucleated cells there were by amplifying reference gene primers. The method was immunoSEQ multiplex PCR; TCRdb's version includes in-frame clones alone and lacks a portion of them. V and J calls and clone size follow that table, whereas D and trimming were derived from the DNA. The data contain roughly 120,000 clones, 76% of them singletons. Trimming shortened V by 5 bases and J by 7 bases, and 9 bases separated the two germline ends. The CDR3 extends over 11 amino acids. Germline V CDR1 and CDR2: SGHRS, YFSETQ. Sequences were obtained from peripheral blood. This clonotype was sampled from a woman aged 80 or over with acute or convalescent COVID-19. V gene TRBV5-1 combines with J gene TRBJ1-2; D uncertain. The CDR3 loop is CASRSEGGYTF. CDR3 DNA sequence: TGCGCCAGCAGAAGTGAGGGTGGCTACACCTTC.